One T cell receptor beta chain is described in this entry. The target antigen is unknown. This sample was taken from a study of Ad26.COV2.S vaccination and SARS-CoV-2 variants. Whole-study context: Participant was drawn from the COV1001 Ad26.COV2.S trial arm. Study observations and caveats: Those who received vaccine or placebo ended up with similar non-spike TCR breadth.

This CDR3 is 18 amino acids long. CDR1 and CDR2 (germline): SGHKS, YYEKEE (reference sequence). Trimming at V came to 4 bases and at J to 7 bases, leaving 19 bases not matched to a gene. The treatment was: roughly 20 received Ad26.COV2.S at low or high dose, single or two shots; 5 received placebo; per-sample allocation not given. Samples analyzed were those drawn on day 63 after the first vaccine or placebo injection. In Boston, the donor was an adult between 18-55 years of age. Here immunoSEQ multiplex PCR was the method, and the copy in TCRdb shows in-frame clones only, minus some. The repertoire holds about 450,000 clones, with about 91% as singletons.

This chain links TRBV5-5 with TRBJ1-5; TRBD1 matches at 8 bases. The material was peripheral blood, obtained in a trial of Ad26.COV2.S vaccine versus placebo. The sequence was collected from a person between 18 and 65 years old who received the Ad26.COV2.S COVID-19 vaccine or a placebo. CDR3 region: CASSGAPDRVYVRQPQHF. The CDR3 region has the DNA TGTGCCAGCAGCGGGGCCCCGGACAGGGTCTACGTTAGGCAGCCCCAGCATTTT.